One sample yielded the 20 T cell receptor beta chains listed below, sequenced in a study of blood T cell repertoires in COVID-19 (TCRdb year 2020). Preparation of the library involved the immunoSEQ multiplex PCR assay. The table was pulled from immuneACCESS by TCRdb, which kept in-frame rearrangements only. Such tables lose some clones; where checked, under half of the loss comes from unresolved V genes, and the rest has no known cause. This sample gives 90,000 to 150,000 clones in total; approximately 83% of them show up just once. The ten largest clonotypes hold 11% of the sample. The sequenced sample was peripheral blood. Receptors originate from a man older than 75 with acute or convalescent COVID-19.

The chain links TRBV14 to TRBJ1-6; D ambiguous. The CDR3 contains 14 residues. Germline V gives CDR1 SGHDN, CDR2 FVKESK. V was pared by 1 base and J by 15 bases, with 16 bases between. The CDR3 loop is CASSQGPGQTSLHF. In nucleotides, the CDR3 is TGTGCCAGCAGCCAAGGGCCGGGCCAAACTAGCCTCCACTTT.

The chain uses TRBV5-1 and TRBJ2-7, with 13 positions matching TRBD2. CDR1 SGHRS and CDR2 YFSETQ come from the germline V gene. Trimming removed 4 bases from V and 12 bases from J; junction bases left unmatched: 10. There are 14 residues in the CDR3. The CDR3 nucleotides read TGCGCCAGCAGCCCGACCGGGACTAGCGGGACTCTGTACTTC. Protein sequence: CASSPTGTSGTLYF.

The genes are TRBV7-2 and TRBJ2-1, with 10 bases lining up with TRBD2. V shed 4 bases and J 3 bases; nucleotides not matched to a gene: 6. The length of the CDR3 is 16 residues. Germline CDR1 and CDR2: SGHTA and FQGNSA. This chain's CDR3 is CASSSNIAGGYNEQFF. CDR3 bases: TGTGCCAGCAGCTCGAATATAGCGGGGGGCTACAATGAGCAGTTCTTC.

The J gene is TRBJ2-7, the V gene TRBV3-1 (or the pseudogene TRBV3-2); D may be TRBD2 (6 bases). The CDR3 consists of 16 residues. Trimming took off 1 base at V and 0 bases at J, with 13 bases between the two ends. Germline assignment: CDR1 LGHDT and CDR2 YNNKEL (reference sequence). In DNA form, the CDR3 reads TGTGCCAGCAGCCAAGGTCCTAGCGTTAGCTCCTACGAGCAGTACTTC. Translated, it gives CASSQGPSVSSYEQYF.

The rearrangement uses TRBV7-2 and TRBJ1-5; maybe TRBD1 (6 bases). The CDR3 length is 15 residues. CDR1 SGHTA and CDR2 FQGNSA come from the germline V gene. Trimming cost V 0 bases and J 3 bases, with 9 bases left between them. In DNA form, the CDR3 reads TGTGCCAGCAGCTTAGCTGGGGGCCTCAATCAGCCCCAGCATTTT. This sequence encodes CASSLAGGLNQPQHF.

The chain couples TRBV19 to TRBJ1-3; 11 bases map to TRBD1. The germline CDR1 and CDR2 sequences are LNHDA and SQIVND (reference sequence). The V and J ends lost 4 bases and 0 bases, in that order; junction bases with no gene match: 8. The CDR3 extends over 18 amino acids. CDR3 protein: CASSNRDRGIGSGNTIYF. For the CDR3, the DNA is TGTGCCAGTAGTAACCGGGACAGGGGGATCGGCTCTGGAAACACCATATATTTT.

The chain couples TRBV10-1 to TRBJ1-1; a possible D gene is TRBD1 (5 bases). With 5 bases removed from V and 6 bases from J, the gap between germline ends came to 13 bases. This CDR3 is built from 13 residues. Germline V lookup: CDR1 WNHNN, CDR2 SYGVQD (reference sequence). CDR3 DNA: TGCGCCAGCAGTCCCGGTGCGGGGGCTGAAGCTTTCTTT. It specifies CASSPGAGAEAFF.

The V call is TRBV5-8, the J call TRBJ1-1; TRBD1 matches 7 bases. CDR1 is SGHTS, CDR2 YDEGEE, per germline. The CDR3 has 12 amino acids. With 5 bases clipped from V and 10 bases from J, the junction kept 8 bases outside the gene matches. The CDR3 coding sequence is TGTGCCAGCAGAGGGACAGACCAAGGAGCTTTCTTT. Encoded protein: CASRGTDQGAFF. Together with reference TRBV5-8 and TRBJ1-1, the CDR3 gives the full variable domain: EAGVTQSPTHLIKTRGQQATLRCSPISGHTSVYWYQQALGLGLQFLLWYDEGEERNRGNFPPRFSGRQFPNYSSELNVNALELEDSALYLCASRGTDQGAFFGQGTRLTVV.

This rearrangement joins TRBV3-1 (or the pseudogene TRBV3-2) to TRBJ2-3; TRBD2 aligns across 7 bases. V trimming: 4 bases; J trimming: 3 bases; junction bases outside the gene matches: 4. This CDR3 is 14 amino acids long. The V gene's germline CDR1 is LGHDT and CDR2 YNNKEL (reference sequence). The CDR3 protein is CASSLMGGTDTQYF. In DNA, the CDR3 is TGTGCCAGCAGCCTGATGGGGGGGACAGATACGCAGTATTTT.

The rearrangement links TRBV19 to TRBJ2-3; D is possibly TRBD2 (6 bases). The CDR3 contains 11 residues. V lost 8 bases, J lost 5 bases, and 8 bases lay in between. Looked up from germline, CDR1 is LNHDA and CDR2 is SQIVND (reference sequence). The CDR3 loop reads CASGGVDTQYF. The CDR3 nucleotides read TGTGCCAGTGGAGGGGTAGATACGCAGTATTTT.

A few counts support this clone. The rearrangement links TRBV11-2 to TRBJ2-2, with 12 bases matching TRBD2. The CDR3 runs to 16 residues. CDR1 and CDR2 from the germline V gene are SGHAT and FQNNGV. J gave up 4 bases and V 3 bases, and 3 bases lay outside the gene matches. DNA for the CDR3: TGTGCCAGCAGCTTTGGACTAGCGGGGTTCACCGGGGAGCTGTTTTTT. This translates into CASSFGLAGFTGELFF.

V gene TRBV4-2 combines with J gene TRBJ2-1, with 7 bases fitting TRBD2. V shed 6 bases and J 7 bases; nucleotides not matched to a gene: 15. CDR1 is LGHNA, CDR2 YNFKEQ, per germline. The CDR3 runs 16 residues. The CDR3 DNA reads as TGTGCCAGCAGTCGAATAGGACGGGGGGACGTGAATGAGCAGTTCTTC. The encoded protein is CASSRIGRGDVNEQFF.

The chain joins TRBV6-1 to TRBJ1-1, with a possible D match to TRBD1 (6 bases). From germline, CDR1 is MNHNS and CDR2 SASEGT. Trimming removed 3 bases from V and 2 bases from J, with 13 bases in between. This CDR3 spans 15 amino acids. The CDR3 is CASSDQGLINTEAFF. The CDR3 nucleotides are TGTGCCAGCAGTGACCAGGGGCTGATTAACACTGAAGCTTTCTTT.

This clone was counted ten times or more. This chain uses TRBV18 with TRBJ2-7; possible D gene TRBD2, 6 bases. Germline values: CDR1 KGHSH, CDR2 LQKENI. V was clipped by 6 bases and J by 0 bases, with 15 bases between them. The length of the CDR3 is 15 residues. As DNA, the CDR3 is TGTGCCAGCTCTCGCGGGACTTCGAGCTCCTACGAGCAGTACTTC. This translates into CASSRGTSSSYEQYF.

This sequence joins TRBV19 and TRBJ1-1, with D perhaps matching TRBD1 (6 bases). Trimming shortened V by 5 bases and J by 0 bases, and 10 bases separated the two germline ends. The CDR3 totals 14 residues. The germline V gene has CDR1 LNHDA and CDR2 SQIVND (reference sequence). The CDR3 DNA is TGTGCCAGTAGTCTTAGGGGGTTGAACACTGAAGCTTTCTTT. Amino acids: CASSLRGLNTEAFF.

This sequence joins TRBV15 and TRBJ1-1, with D possibly TRBD1 on 5 matching bases. Trimming left V 3 bases short and J 2 bases short, with 7 bases between. Germline V lookup: CDR1 LNHNV, CDR2 YYDKDF (reference sequence). The CDR3 is made up of 13 amino acids. CDR3 sequence: CATSSRTNTEAFF. CDR3 DNA: TGTGCCACCAGCAGCCGGACAAACACTGAAGCTTTCTTT.

The chain combines TRBV9 with TRBJ1-3; weak D call: TRBD1 (5 bases). The CDR3 length is 15 residues. Trimming took 4 bases from V and 0 from J, leaving 11 bases between them. CDR1 SGDLS and CDR2 YYNGEE come from the germline V gene. CDR3 sequence reads: CASSPDSLSGNTIYF. Here the CDR3 DNA reads TGTGCCAGCAGCCCAGACAGCCTCTCTGGAAACACCATATATTTT.

This clone has a single count. This sequence joins TRBV9 and TRBJ2-1; 8 nucleotides agree with TRBD1. Germline V CDR1 and CDR2: SGDLS, YYNGEE. Germline trimming cut 4 bases from V and 15 bases from J; bases unmatched to any gene: 9. The CDR3 loop spans 12 amino acids. The CDR3 loop reads CASSPRTGFLFF. CDR3 bases: TGTGCCAGCAGCCCCAGGACAGGGTTCCTGTTCTTC.

This clone was picked up many times. V and J are TRBV18 and TRBJ2-6; the match to TRBD1 covers 7 bases. Per the germline V gene, CDR1 is KGHSH and CDR2 is LQKENI. The ends lost 3 bases at V and 4 bases at J; junction bases unmatched: 3. There are 15 residues in the CDR3. CDR3 sequence (DNA): TGTGCCAGCTCACCGACAGGGTCCGGGGCCAACGTCCTGACTTTC. Its translation: CASSPTGSGANVLTF.

The genes are TRBV28 and TRBJ2-7; D is possibly TRBD1 (5 bases). From germline, CDR1 is MDHEN and CDR2 SYDVKM. The CDR3 is 11 amino acids. V was pared by 4 bases and J by 6 bases, with 7 bases between. The CDR3 spells CASSWGPEQYF. CDR3 DNA: TGTGCCAGCAGTTGGGGCCCCGAGCAGTACTTC.